Each of the 30 T cell receptor beta chains below was sequenced from the same sample in a study of T-cell reconstitution after alpha-beta-depleted transplantation in children. Preparation of the TCRbeta library involved a method that used unique molecular identifiers. TCRdb re-called the PCR reads with MiXCR, one entry per CDR3 protein. This repertoire shows about 360,000 distinct CDR3 sequences, roughly 13% found once; its top ten account for approximately 4.2%. The sequencing used PBMCs, collected from the stem cell graft. The receptors were gathered from a human donor who donated a stem cell graft to a child with Fanconi anemia.

The CDR3, as DNA: TGCAGCGTACGGGGTCTGAACTTTAATGAAAAACTGTTTTTT. Amino acid sequence: CSVRGLNFNEKLFF. The rearrangement uses TRBV29-1 and TRBJ1-4; D gene uncertain. Germline assignment: CDR1 SQVTM and CDR2 ANQGSEA. The CDR3 length is 14 residues. V was pared by 6 bases and J by 4 bases, with 15 bases between.

The V call is TRBV7-2, the J call TRBJ2-1; 9 bases agree with TRBD2. V dropped 5 bases and J dropped 15; count of bases not matched to a gene: 11. Germline lookup yields CDR1 SGHTA and CDR2 FQGNSA. The CDR3 consists of 13 residues. The CDR3 is CASSLGERGALFF. CDR3 nucleotides: TGTGCCAGCAGCCTTGGGGAGCGGGGGGCCCTGTTCTTC.

The rearrangement joins TRBV29-1 to TRBJ2-1; TRBD1 matches at 7 bases. CDR1 and CDR2 (germline): SQVTM, ANQGSEA. The J segment lost 0 bases and the V segment lost 7 bases, leaving 9 bases of the junction unmatched. The CDR3 runs to 15 residues. CDR3 DNA: TGCAGCGCTTGGACAGGACCGAGCTCCTACAATGAGCAGTTCTTC. Protein product: CSAWTGPSSYNEQFF.

This clonotype has a handful of counts. The chain employs TRBV12-3 or TRBV12-4 and TRBJ2-7; 10 positions agree with TRBD2. The CDR3 is made up of 15 amino acids. J gave up 5 bases and V 3 bases, and 7 bases lay outside the gene matches. The DNA for the CDR3 is TGTGCCAGCAGTTTCATAGCGGGGGGAAGAAACGAGCAGTACTTC. This encodes CASSFIAGGRNEQYF.

The V call is TRBV29-1, the J call TRBJ1-1, with D unresolved. CDR3 length: 16 amino acids. Germline V gives CDR1 SQVTM, CDR2 ANQGSEA. V lost 0 bases to trimming and J lost 4 bases, with 18 bases between them. CDR3 nucleotides: TGCAGCGTTGAAGATTGGAAGACCGTATCGAGCACTGAAGCTTTCTTT. Encoded protein: CSVEDWKTVSSTEAFF.

This clonotype has only a few counts. The rearrangement joins TRBV12-3 or TRBV12-4 to TRBJ1-1; the match to TRBD1 covers 7 bases. The CDR3 consists of 16 residues. J was trimmed by 0 bases and V by 6 bases; bases with no gene match: 10. The DNA of the CDR3 is TGTGCCAGCAGCTTCCTAGGGGGCGTTCTGAACACTGAAGCTTTCTTT. This codes for CASSFLGGVLNTEAFF.

This chain joins TRBV9 and TRBJ2-2; 7 nucleotides agree with TRBD1. The V gene's germline CDR1 is SGDLS and CDR2 YYNGEE. V was clipped by 1 base and J by 8 bases; unmatched bases: 8. This CDR3 is 15 amino acids long. The CDR3 loop is CASSVKTGAEGELFF. CDR3 sequence (DNA): TGTGCCAGCAGCGTAAAAACAGGGGCGGAGGGGGAGCTGTTTTTT.

The J gene is TRBJ2-6, the V gene TRBV20-1; D gene ambiguous. V gave up 0 bases and J gave up 0 bases, with 3 bases separating them. In germline, CDR1 is DFQATT, CDR2 SNEGSKA (reference sequence). The CDR3 covers 14 residues. The CDR3 sequence: CSARDRSGANVLTF. The CDR3, as DNA: TGCAGTGCTAGAGATCGCTCTGGGGCCAACGTCCTGACTTTC.

V usage is TRBV5-1 and J usage is TRBJ1-1; unclear D gene. V was cut by 0 bases and J by 1 base, with 7 bases left in between. CDR3 length: 14 amino acids. The germline gives CDR1 SGHRS, CDR2 YFSETQ. DNA for the CDR3: TGCGCCAGCAGCTTGGGAGACGAGAACACTGAAGCTTTCTTT. It translates to CASSLGDENTEAFF.

This clonotype showed up many times. The chain couples TRBV4-2 to TRBJ2-1; 8 positions agree with TRBD1. Looked up from germline, CDR1 is LGHNA and CDR2 is YNFKEQ. The V segment lost 4 bases and the J segment 9 bases; nucleotides outside the gene matches: 8. There are 14 residues in the CDR3. DNA of the CDR3: TGTGCCAGCAGCCTGGGACAGGCACAGGGTGAGCAGTTCTTC. Translating it yields CASSLGQAQGEQFF.

There are many counts of this clonotype. The chain carries TRBV12-3 or TRBV12-4 and TRBJ1-5; D remains ambiguous. V was clipped by 7 bases and J by 7 bases, with 14 bases between them. The CDR3 covers 13 residues. CDR3 amino acids: CASTLSLEQPQHF. The CDR3 region has the DNA TGTGCCAGCACCCTGTCGTTGGAGCAGCCCCAGCATTTT.

This chain connects TRBV7-2 to TRBJ1-2; D is undetermined. With 5 bases removed from V and 10 bases from J, the gap between germline ends came to 11 bases. CDR1 is SGHTA and CDR2 is FQGNSA in the germline V gene. There are 11 residues in the CDR3. CDR3 region: CASSLQGLYTF. The CDR3 nucleotides read TGTGCCAGCAGCCTACAAGGGCTCTACACCTTC.

In nucleotides, the CDR3 is TGTGCCAGCAGCTTGGAACCGGGATATGAGCAGTTCTTC. Translating it yields CASSLEPGYEQFF. V and J are TRBV5-5 and TRBJ2-1; D perhaps matches TRBD2 (5 bases). The germline gives CDR1 SGHKS, CDR2 YYEKEE (reference sequence). V was shortened by 0 bases and J by 8 bases, with 9 bases between the two germline ends. The CDR3 totals 13 residues.

This clonotype has ten or more counts. The V and J genes are TRBV12-3 or TRBV12-4 and TRBJ2-1, with 13 bases aligning to TRBD2. This CDR3 comprises 14 residues. J was trimmed by 4 bases and V by 8 bases; bases with no gene match: 2. CDR3 amino acids: CASETSGGYNEQFF. CDR3 DNA: TGTGCCAGCGAGACTAGCGGGGGGTACAATGAGCAGTTCTTC.

The rearrangement uses TRBV3-1 and TRBJ1-4, with 9 positions matching TRBD1. The CDR3 loop spans 14 amino acids. J lost 5 bases, V lost 8 bases, and 6 bases had no gene match. Per germline, CDR1 LGHDT and CDR2 YNNKEL (reference sequence). In nucleotides, the CDR3 is TGTGCCAGCGGGACGGGACAGGGAAATGAAAAACTGTTTTTT. Its translation is CASGTGQGNEKLFF.

This clonotype was counted between two and nine times. This rearrangement joins TRBV20-1 to TRBJ2-1; no clear D gene. Looked up from germline, CDR1 is DFQATT and CDR2 is SNEGSKA (reference sequence). Trimming left V 6 bases short and J 6 bases short, with 9 bases between. This CDR3 has 11 amino acids. CDR3 bases: TGCAGTGCCCCCCGGCTCAATGAGCAGTTCTTC. Protein sequence: CSAPRLNEQFF.

This clonotype was seen more than once but under ten times. For the CDR3, the DNA is TGTGCCAGCAGCCAACTACAAGAGACCCAGTACTTC. Protein: CASSQLQETQYF. This rearrangement joins TRBV16 to TRBJ2-5; the D is unclear. The CDR3 contains 12 residues. Germline CDR1 reads KGHSY; CDR2 reads FQNENV. With 2 bases removed from V and 2 bases from J, the gap between germline ends came to 3 bases.

This clonotype turned up a few times. The chain combines TRBV20-1 with TRBJ2-2; D remains ambiguous. Germline CDR1 reads DFQATT; CDR2 reads SNEGSKA (reference sequence). The V and J ends lost 0 bases and 0 bases respectively, with 11 bases between them. CDR3 length equals 16 residues. The chain's CDR3 is CSARDSRVPNTGELFF. CDR3 DNA sequence: TGCAGTGCTAGAGATTCCCGGGTCCCGAACACCGGGGAGCTGTTTTTT.

J is TRBJ2-4 and V is TRBV12-3 or TRBV12-4, with TRBD2 matching 7 bases. With V trimmed by 4 bases and J by 0 bases, 9 bases remained unmatched. The CDR3 contains 17 residues. The CDR3 reads CASSSGTGGLAKNIQYF. In DNA, the CDR3 is TGTGCCAGCAGTTCGGGAACGGGGGGTTTAGCCAAAAACATTCAGTACTTC.

There are many counts of this clonotype. The V gene is TRBV5-1, the J gene TRBJ2-3; D possibly uses TRBD1 or TRBD2 (5 bases each). V lost 4 bases to trimming and J lost 2 bases, with 11 bases between them. The CDR3 runs 14 residues. Germline V gene sequence: CDR1 SGHRS, CDR2 YFSETQ. The DNA of the CDR3 is TGCGCCAGCAGCCCCCGGGGCGACACAGATACGCAGTATTTT. It codes for CASSPRGDTDTQYF.

This clonotype was seen more than once but under ten times. The genes are TRBV5-1 and TRBJ2-1; 15 nucleotides align to TRBD2. With V trimmed by 4 bases and J by 6 bases, 8 bases remained unmatched. This CDR3 has 17 amino acids. Germline V gene sequence: CDR1 SGHRS, CDR2 YFSETQ. The CDR3 loop reads CASSPGLAGGDGNEQFF. CDR3 coding DNA: TGCGCCAGCAGCCCGGGACTAGCGGGGGGCGATGGCAATGAGCAGTTCTTC.

This sequence joins TRBV27 and TRBJ1-6; D is undetermined. Trimming removed 3 bases at V and 10 bases at J, with 19 bases between. CDR3 length: 16 amino acids. Per the germline V gene, CDR1 is MNHEY and CDR2 is SMNVEV (reference sequence). CDR3: CASSFGGVVKESPLHF. CDR3 nucleotides: TGTGCCAGCAGTTTTGGTGGGGTTGTGAAGGAGTCACCCCTCCACTTT.

The V call is TRBV14, the J call TRBJ2-1; D gene uncertain. Trimming removed 4 bases at V and 9 bases at J, with 16 bases between. CDR1 is SGHDN and CDR2 is FVKESK in the germline V gene. The CDR3 totals 14 residues. CDR3 coding DNA: TGTGCCAGCAGCCCATATTTTGGGGTAGCTGAGCAGTTCTTC. As protein: CASSPYFGVAEQFF.

Turning to this clonotype: The conserved phenylalanine or tryptophan is not found at the CDR3 terminus, so this likely reflects a read error. The chain has TRBV28 and TRBJ1-3, with a weak D call TRBD1 (5 bases). V gave up 10 bases and J gave up 0 bases, with 13 bases separating them. The germline V gene encodes CDR1 MDHEN and CDR2 SYDVKM. The CDR3 spans 14 residues. The CDR3 DNA reads as TGTGCCACCGGGACGTCCGTCTCTGGAAACACCATATATTCT. Amino acids: CATGTSVSGNTIYS.

This clonotype was recorded at least ten times. The chain links TRBV5-6 to TRBJ1-1; the match to TRBD1 covers 9 bases. This CDR3 spans 14 amino acids. CDR1 SGHDT and CDR2 YYEEEE come from the germline V gene. The V gene end was trimmed by 5 bases and the J gene end by 6 bases; junction bases not matched to a gene: 8. The CDR3 region has the DNA TGTGCCAGCAGAAAACAGGGGGCCAGGCCTGAAGCTTTCTTT. Protein sequence: CASRKQGARPEAFF.

This clonotype was seen more than once but under ten times. The chain combines TRBV12-3 or TRBV12-4 with TRBJ1-2, with TRBD1 identical over 10 bases. V shed 5 bases, J shed 6 bases, and the junction held 9 bases outside the gene matches. The CDR3 has 15 amino acids. The DNA for the CDR3 is TGTGCCAGCAGTCGAAATGCGGGACAGGGGAATGGCTACACCTTC. As protein: CASSRNAGQGNGYTF.

At least ten counts were recorded for this clonotype. The chain's CDR3 is CASSLQSGGVRETQYF. CDR3 nucleotide sequence: TGTGCCAGCAGTTTACAATCCGGGGGGGTAAGAGAGACCCAGTACTTC. The J gene is TRBJ2-5, the V gene TRBV12-3 or TRBV12-4; TRBD2 matches at 8 bases. V shed 2 bases, J shed 4 bases, and the junction held 9 bases outside the gene matches. The CDR3 extends over 16 amino acids.

This clonotype was seen a few times. This chain joins TRBV7-9 and TRBJ2-2; the match to TRBD2 covers 7 bases. From germline, CDR1 is SEHNR and CDR2 FQNEAQ (reference sequence). CDR3 length equals 15 residues. J lost 4 bases, V lost 3 bases, and 5 bases had no gene match. Here the CDR3 reads CASSFLTSSTGELFF. In DNA, the CDR3 is TGTGCCAGCAGCTTCCTGACTAGCAGCACCGGGGAGCTGTTTTTT.

The chain carries TRBV7-8 and TRBJ1-4; 7 bases map to TRBD1. The CDR3 spans 14 residues. Germline V gene sequence: CDR1 SGHVS, CDR2 FQNEAQ. With V trimmed by 2 bases and J by 7 bases, 4 bases remained unmatched. The CDR3 protein is CASSLLQGIEKLFF. The CDR3 bases are TGTGCCAGCAGCTTACTACAGGGGATTGAAAAACTGTTTTTT.

The genes are TRBV6-5 and TRBJ1-1, with D unclear. The CDR3 runs to 11 residues. Trimming shortened V by 2 bases and J by 11 bases, and 9 bases separated the two germline ends. CDR1 and CDR2 (germline): MNHEY, SVGAGI. CDR3 amino acids: CASSYGEKAFF. DNA of the CDR3: TGTGCCAGCAGTTACGGGGAAAAGGCTTTCTTT.